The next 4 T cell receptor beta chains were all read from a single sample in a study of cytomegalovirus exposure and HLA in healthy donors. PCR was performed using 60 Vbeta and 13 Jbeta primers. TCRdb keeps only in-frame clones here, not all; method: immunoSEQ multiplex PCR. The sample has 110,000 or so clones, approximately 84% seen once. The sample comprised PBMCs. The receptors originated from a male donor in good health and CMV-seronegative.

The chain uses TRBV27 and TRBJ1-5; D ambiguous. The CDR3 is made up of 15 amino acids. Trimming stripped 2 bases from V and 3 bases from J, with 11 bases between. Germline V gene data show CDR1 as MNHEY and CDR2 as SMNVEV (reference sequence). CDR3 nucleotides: TGTGCCAGCAGTTTAGAGCGCACTGCCAATCAGCCCCAGCATTTT. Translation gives CASSLERTANQPQHF.

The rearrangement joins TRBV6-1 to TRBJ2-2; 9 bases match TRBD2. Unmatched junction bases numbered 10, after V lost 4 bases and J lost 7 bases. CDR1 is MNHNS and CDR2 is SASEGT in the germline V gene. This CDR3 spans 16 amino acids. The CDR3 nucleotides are TGTGCCAGCAGTGTTTCCTTGGCGGGAGGGCTCGGGGAGCTGTTTTTT. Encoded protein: CASSVSLAGGLGELFF.

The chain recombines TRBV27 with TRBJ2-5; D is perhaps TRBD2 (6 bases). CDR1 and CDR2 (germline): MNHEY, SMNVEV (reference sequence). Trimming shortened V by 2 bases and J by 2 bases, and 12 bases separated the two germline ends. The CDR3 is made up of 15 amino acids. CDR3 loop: CASSLAGNLQETQYF. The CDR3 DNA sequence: TGTGCCAGCAGTTTAGCGGGAAATCTTCAAGAGACCCAGTACTTC.

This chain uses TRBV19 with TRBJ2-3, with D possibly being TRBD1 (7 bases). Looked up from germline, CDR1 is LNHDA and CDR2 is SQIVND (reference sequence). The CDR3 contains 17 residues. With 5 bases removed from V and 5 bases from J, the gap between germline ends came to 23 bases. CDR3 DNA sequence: TGTGCCAGTAGTGGAACACAGGGGAGCTGGAGGGGAGATACGCAGTATTTT. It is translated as CASSGTQGSWRGDTQYF.